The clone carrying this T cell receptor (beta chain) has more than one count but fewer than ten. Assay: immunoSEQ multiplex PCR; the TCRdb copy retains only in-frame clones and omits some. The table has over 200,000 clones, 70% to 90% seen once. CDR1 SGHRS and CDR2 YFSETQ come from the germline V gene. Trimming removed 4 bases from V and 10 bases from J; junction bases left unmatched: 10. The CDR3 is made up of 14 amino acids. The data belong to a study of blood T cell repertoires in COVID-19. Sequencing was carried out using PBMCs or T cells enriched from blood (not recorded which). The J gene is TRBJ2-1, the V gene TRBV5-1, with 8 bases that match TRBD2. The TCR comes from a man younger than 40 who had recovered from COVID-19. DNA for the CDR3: TGCGCCAGCAGCGGGGGACTAGTCTTTGGGGAGCAGTTCTTC. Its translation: CASSGGLVFGEQFF.